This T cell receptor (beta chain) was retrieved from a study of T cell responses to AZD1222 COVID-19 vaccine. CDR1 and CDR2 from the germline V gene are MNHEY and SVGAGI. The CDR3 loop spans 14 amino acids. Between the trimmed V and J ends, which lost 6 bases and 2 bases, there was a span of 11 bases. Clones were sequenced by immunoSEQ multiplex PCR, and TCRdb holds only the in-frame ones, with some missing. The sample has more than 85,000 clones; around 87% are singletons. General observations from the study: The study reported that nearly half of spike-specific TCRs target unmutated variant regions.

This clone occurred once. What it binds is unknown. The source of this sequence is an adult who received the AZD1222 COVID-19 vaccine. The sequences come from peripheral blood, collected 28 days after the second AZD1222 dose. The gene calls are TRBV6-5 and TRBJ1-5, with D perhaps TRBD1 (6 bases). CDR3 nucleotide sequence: TGTGCCAGCAGAGGGGGGGGACGCAATCAGCCCCAGCATTTT. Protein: CASRGGGRNQPQHF.